The present T cell receptor (beta chain) was sequenced within a study of lymphopenia after photon versus proton radiotherapy. Measured with immunoSEQ multiplex PCR; TCRdb has only the in-frame clones, and not every one. Found here are 89,000 or so clones, 80% to 90% of them singletons; the top ten hold over 1.2%. In the case of this clone: Antigen specificity is unknown.

Study-wide findings and caveats: A bigger post-nadir fall in TCR diversity correlated inversely with survival time in deceased patients. Survival link was tested only in deceased patients; proton benefit remains a possibility.

The sample consisted of peripheral blood, taken from a patient treated with proton-based radiotherapy. The sequence came from a man between 60 and 75 years old with pancreatic cancer.

The CDR3 DNA is TGTGCCAGTTCGACTAGCGGAATCTACGAGCAGTACTTC. This encodes CASSTSGIYEQYF. The chain carries TRBV28 and TRBJ2-7, with 9 bases aligning to TRBD2. This CDR3 contains 13 residues. Germline V gene data show CDR1 as MDHEN and CDR2 as SYDVKM. Trimming took 9 bases from V and 3 from J; bases not matched to a gene: 6.